A selection of T cell receptor beta chains follows, all from one sample in a study of T cell repertoires and HLA-DP antigens. Using immunoSEQ multiplex PCR, the repertoire was profiled, and TCRdb retains in-frame clones only, with some absent. Here the sample spans about 73,000 clones, about 82% being singletons. Their antigen targets remain unknown. The sequencing input was CD4+ T cells from PBMCs. Every receptor here comes from a man aged 60-69 years in good health and CMV-seronegative. Both conserved end residues are part of each CDR3. A D gene is named only where the DNA matches it firmly. Clone size, where shown, is once, few, many, or a class for clones that have expanded.

length,size,D,J,V,DNA,CDR3
15,NA,TRBD1,TRBJ1-1,TRBV6-5,TGTGCCAGCAGTAAGAACAGGGGGTTCTACACTGAAGCTTTCTTT,CASSKNRGFYTEAFF
16,few,TRBD1,TRBJ1-4,TRBV6-1,TGTGCCAGCAGTGAAGATTTGGGCAGGGGGACCAAAAAACTGTTTTTT,CASSEDLGRGTKKLFF
15,NA,NA,TRBJ2-1,TRBV5-1,TGCGCCAGCAGTTTAGGCGTGGGGTATAACAATGAGCAGTTCTTC,CASSLGVGYNNEQFF
15,NA,NA,TRBJ2-2,TRBV7-2,TGTGCCAGCAGTTCCTGGACAGAGAACACCGGGGAGCTGTTTTTT,CASSSWTENTGELFF
15,NA,TRBD2,TRBJ2-5,TRBV2,TGTGCCAGCGCGGGACTAGCGGGACCCAGGGAGACCCAGTACTTC,CASAGLAGPRETQYF
12,NA,NA,TRBJ1-2,TRBV6-1,TGTGCCAGCAGTGACCCAAACTATGGCTACACCTTC,CASSDPNYGYTF
18,once,TRBD2,TRBJ2-7,TRBV19,TGTGCCAGTAGTAGGGCCGTTGGTAGCGGGGGGGAATCCTACGAGCAGTACTTC,CASSRAVGSGGESYEQYF
15,NA,TRBD1,TRBJ2-1,TRBV7-2,TGTGCCAGCAGCTCCGGGACAGGGGGCTCAGGCGAGCAGTTCTTC,CASSSGTGGSGEQFF
14,NA,NA,TRBJ2-7,TRBV11-2,TGTGCCAGCGCAGAGGGCCAGGCTTCCGACGAGCAGTACTTC,CASAEGQASDEQYF
14,few,NA,TRBJ1-1,TRBV28,TGTGCCAGCAGTTTGGCGTCAGGCAACACTGAAGCTTTCTTT,CASSLASGNTEAFF
14,once,TRBD1,TRBJ1-4,TRBV6-5,TGTGCCAGCAGTAGACAGGGGGCAGGGGAAAAACTGTTTTTT,CASSRQGAGEKLFF
15,NA,TRBD1,TRBJ1-4,TRBV9,TGTGCCAGCAGCGTATTGGACAGGGGGGAGGAAAAACTGTTTTTT,CASSVLDRGEEKLFF
14,NA,NA,TRBJ1-1,TRBV6-5,TGTGCCAGCAGCCCAACATTTGGGAGCACTGAAGCTTTCTTT,CASSPTFGSTEAFF
12,NA,NA,TRBJ1-3,TRBV28,TGTGCCAGTTACAGGGTTGGAAACACCATATATTTT,CASYRVGNTIYF
16,NA,NA,TRBJ1-5,TRBV7-9,TGTGCCAGCAGCTTAAGTTCGGGCAGACTCAATCAGCCCCAGCATTTT,CASSLSSGRLNQPQHF
16,NA,TRBD2,TRBJ2-5,TRBV7-2,TGTGCCAGCAGCGACCCCCTAGCGGCCCCCGGCCAGACCCAGTACTTC,CASSDPLAAPGQTQYF
16,once,NA,TRBJ1-1,TRBV14,TGTGCCAGCAGCCGGAGCGTTCTCCCTAGGGGCACTGAAGCTTTCTTT,CASSRSVLPRGTEAFF
15,NA,NA,TRBJ1-6,TRBV7-6,TGTGCCAGCAGCTTAGGGCAGGGAGGGAGGTCACCCCTCCACTTT,CASSLGQGGRSPLHF
14,many,NA,TRBJ2-5,TRBV7-6,TGTGCCAGCAGCTTAGGAGTTCTAGCTGAGACCCAGTACTTC,CASSLGVLAETQYF
14,NA,TRBD2,TRBJ2-5,TRBV13,TGTGCCAGCAGCTTTAGCGGGAGTGTTGAGACCCAGTACTTC,CASSFSGSVETQYF